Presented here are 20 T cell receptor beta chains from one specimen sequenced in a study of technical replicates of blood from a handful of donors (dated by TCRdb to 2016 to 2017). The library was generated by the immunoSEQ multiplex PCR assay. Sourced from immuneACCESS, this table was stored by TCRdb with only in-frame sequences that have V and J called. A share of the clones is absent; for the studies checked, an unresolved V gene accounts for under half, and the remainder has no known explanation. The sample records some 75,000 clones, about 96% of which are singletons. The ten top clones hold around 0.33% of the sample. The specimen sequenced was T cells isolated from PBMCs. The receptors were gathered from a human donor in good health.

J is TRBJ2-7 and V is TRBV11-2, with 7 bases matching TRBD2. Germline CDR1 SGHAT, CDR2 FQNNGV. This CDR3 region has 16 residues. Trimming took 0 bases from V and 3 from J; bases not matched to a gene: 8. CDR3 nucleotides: TGTGCCAGCAGCTTAGAAGGACTAGGTTTTTACTACGAGCAGTACTTC. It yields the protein CASSLEGLGFYYEQYF.

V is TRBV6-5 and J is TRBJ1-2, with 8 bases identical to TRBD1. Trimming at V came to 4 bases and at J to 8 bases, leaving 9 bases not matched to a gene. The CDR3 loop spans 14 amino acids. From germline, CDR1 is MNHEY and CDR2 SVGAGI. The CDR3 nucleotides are TGTGCCAGCAGTTGGGACAGGAGGGTTGAGGGCTACACCTTC. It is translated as CASSWDRRVEGYTF.

The DNA of the CDR3 is TGTGCCATCCTGGACAGAACTAATGAAAAACTGTTTTTT. Its protein product is CAILDRTNEKLFF. The chain combines TRBV28 with TRBJ1-4, with D possibly matching TRBD1 (6 bases). Germline CDR1 and CDR2: MDHEN and SYDVKM. V dropped 10 bases and J dropped 1 base, with 10 bases sitting between them. CDR3 length: 13 amino acids.

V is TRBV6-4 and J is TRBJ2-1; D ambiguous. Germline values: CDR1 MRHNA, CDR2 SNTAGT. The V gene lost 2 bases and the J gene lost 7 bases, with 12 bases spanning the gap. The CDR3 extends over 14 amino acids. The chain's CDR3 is CASSDRPRLNEQFF. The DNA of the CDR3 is TGTGCCAGCAGTGACAGACCCAGGTTGAATGAGCAGTTCTTC.

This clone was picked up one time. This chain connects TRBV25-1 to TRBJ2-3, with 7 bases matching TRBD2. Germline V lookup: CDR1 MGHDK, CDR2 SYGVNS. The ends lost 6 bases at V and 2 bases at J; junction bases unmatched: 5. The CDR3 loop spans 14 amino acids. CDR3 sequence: CASSLAGATDTQYF. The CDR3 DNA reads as TGTGCCAGCAGCTTAGCGGGTGCCACAGATACGCAGTATTTT.

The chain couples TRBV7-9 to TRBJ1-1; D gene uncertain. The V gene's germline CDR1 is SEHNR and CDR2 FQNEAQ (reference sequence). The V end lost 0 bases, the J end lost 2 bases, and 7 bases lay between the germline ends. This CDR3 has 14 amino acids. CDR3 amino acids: CASSLAPVNTEAFF. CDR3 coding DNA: TGTGCCAGCAGCTTAGCTCCAGTTAACACTGAAGCTTTCTTT.

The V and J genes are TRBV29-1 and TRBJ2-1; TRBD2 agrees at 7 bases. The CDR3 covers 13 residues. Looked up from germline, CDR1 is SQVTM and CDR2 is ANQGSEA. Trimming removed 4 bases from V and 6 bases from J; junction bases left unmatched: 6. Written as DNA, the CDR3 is TGCAGCGTTGGCCTAGCGGAGGCCAATGAGCAGTTCTTC. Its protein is CSVGLAEANEQFF.

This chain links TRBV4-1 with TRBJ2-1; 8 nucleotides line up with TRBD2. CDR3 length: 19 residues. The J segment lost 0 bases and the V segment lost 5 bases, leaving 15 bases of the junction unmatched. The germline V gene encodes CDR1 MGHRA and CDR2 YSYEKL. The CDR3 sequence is CASSWGSAGETFSYNEQFF. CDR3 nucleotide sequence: TGCGCCAGCAGCTGGGGGTCAGCGGGAGAGACGTTCTCCTACAATGAGCAGTTCTTC.

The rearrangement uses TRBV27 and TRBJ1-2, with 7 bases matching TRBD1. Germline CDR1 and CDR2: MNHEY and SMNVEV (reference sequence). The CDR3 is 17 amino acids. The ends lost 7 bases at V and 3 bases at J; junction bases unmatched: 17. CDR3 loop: CASKHFGTGVFDYGYTF. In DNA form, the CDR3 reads TGTGCCAGCAAACACTTCGGAACAGGGGTATTCGACTATGGCTACACCTTC.

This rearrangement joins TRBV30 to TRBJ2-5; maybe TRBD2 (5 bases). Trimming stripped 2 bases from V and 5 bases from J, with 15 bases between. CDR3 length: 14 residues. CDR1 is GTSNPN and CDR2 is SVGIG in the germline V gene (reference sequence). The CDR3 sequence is CAWSLRARGETQYF. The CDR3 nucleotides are TGTGCCTGGAGTCTAAGGGCTAGAGGGGAGACCCAGTACTTC.

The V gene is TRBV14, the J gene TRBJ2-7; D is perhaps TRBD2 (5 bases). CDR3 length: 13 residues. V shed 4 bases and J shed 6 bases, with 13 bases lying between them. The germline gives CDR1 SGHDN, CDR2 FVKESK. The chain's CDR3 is CASSPRLAGEQYF. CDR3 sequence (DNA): TGTGCCAGCAGCCCCCGCTTGGCGGGCGAGCAGTACTTC.

The CDR3 loop reads CASSIGPAGYGYTF. CDR3 in DNA: TGTGCCAGTAGTATAGGGCCAGCGGGTTATGGCTACACCTTC. J is TRBJ1-2 and V is TRBV19, with D unclear. This CDR3 has 14 amino acids. Germline CDR1 LNHDA, CDR2 SQIVND (reference sequence). V was pared by 1 base and J by 5 bases, with 11 bases between.

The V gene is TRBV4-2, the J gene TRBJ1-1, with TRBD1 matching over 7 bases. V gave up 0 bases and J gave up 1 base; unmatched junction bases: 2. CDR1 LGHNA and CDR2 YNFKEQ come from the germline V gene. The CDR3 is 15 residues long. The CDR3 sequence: CASSQDGDRNTEAFF. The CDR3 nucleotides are TGTGCCAGCAGCCAAGATGGGGACAGGAACACTGAAGCTTTCTTT.

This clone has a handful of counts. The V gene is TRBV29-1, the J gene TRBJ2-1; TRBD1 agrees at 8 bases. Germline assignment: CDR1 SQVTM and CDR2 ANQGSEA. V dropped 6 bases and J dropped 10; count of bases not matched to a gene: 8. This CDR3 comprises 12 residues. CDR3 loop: CSVEQGAGEQFF. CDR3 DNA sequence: TGCAGCGTAGAGCAGGGGGCAGGAGAGCAGTTCTTC.

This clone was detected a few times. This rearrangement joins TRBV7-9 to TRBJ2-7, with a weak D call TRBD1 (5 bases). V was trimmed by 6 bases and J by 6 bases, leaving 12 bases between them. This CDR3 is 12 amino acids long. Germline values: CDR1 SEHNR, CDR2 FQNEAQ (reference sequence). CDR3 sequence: CASSWGWGEQYF. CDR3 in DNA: TGTGCCAGCAGTTGGGGCTGGGGCGAGCAGTACTTC.

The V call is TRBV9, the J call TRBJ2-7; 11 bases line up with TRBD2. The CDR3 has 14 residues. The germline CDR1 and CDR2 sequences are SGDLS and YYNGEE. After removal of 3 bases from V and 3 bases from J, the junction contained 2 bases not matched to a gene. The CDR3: CASSDSGRVYEQYF. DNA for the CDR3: TGTGCCAGCAGCGATAGCGGGAGGGTCTACGAGCAGTACTTC. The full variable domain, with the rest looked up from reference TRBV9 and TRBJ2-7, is DSGVTQTPKHLITATGQRVTLRCSPRSGDLSVYWYQQSLDQGLQFLIQYYNGEERAKGNILERFSAQQFPDLHSELNLSSLELGDSALYFCASSDSGRVYEQYFGPGTRLTVT.

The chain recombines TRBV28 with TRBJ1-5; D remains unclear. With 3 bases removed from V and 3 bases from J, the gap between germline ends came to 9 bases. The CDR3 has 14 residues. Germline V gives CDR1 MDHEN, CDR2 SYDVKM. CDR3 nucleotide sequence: TGTGCCAGCAGTTTCGGAGGGCTCAATCAGCCCCAGCATTTT. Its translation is CASSFGGLNQPQHF.

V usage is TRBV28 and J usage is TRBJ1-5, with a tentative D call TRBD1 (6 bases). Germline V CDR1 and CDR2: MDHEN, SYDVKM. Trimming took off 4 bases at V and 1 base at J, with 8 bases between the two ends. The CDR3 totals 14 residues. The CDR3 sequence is CASSSDRSNQPQHF. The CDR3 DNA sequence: TGTGCCAGCAGTTCGGACAGAAGCAATCAGCCCCAGCATTTT.

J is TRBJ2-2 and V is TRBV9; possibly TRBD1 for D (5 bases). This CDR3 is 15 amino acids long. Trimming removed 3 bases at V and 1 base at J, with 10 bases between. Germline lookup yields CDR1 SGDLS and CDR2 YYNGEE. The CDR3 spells CASSGRQRNTGELFF. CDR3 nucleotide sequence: TGTGCCAGCAGCGGTAGACAGAGGAACACCGGGGAGCTGTTTTTT. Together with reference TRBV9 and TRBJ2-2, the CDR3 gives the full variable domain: DSGVTQTPKHLITATGQRVTLRCSPRSGDLSVYWYQQSLDQGLQFLIQYYNGEERAKGNILERFSAQQFPDLHSELNLSSLELGDSALYFCASSGRQRNTGELFFGEGSRLTVL.

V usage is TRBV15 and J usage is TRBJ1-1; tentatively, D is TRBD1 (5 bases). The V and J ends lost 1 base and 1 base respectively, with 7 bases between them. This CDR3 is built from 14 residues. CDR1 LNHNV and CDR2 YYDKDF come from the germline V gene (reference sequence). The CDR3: CATSRGQPNTEAFF. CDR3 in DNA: TGTGCCACCAGCAGAGGACAGCCGAACACTGAAGCTTTCTTT.